Following are 15 T cell receptor beta chains from one sample sequenced in a study of T cell responses to AZD1222 COVID-19 vaccine. Here immunoSEQ multiplex PCR was the method, and the copy in TCRdb shows in-frame clones only, minus some. The sample lists about 190,000 clones; around 92% were seen once. The source was peripheral blood, collected on day 0 of AZD1222 vaccination. These TCRs come from an adult in good health.

The rearrangement uses TRBV6-5 and TRBJ1-1; TRBD1 matches at 7 bases. V dropped 2 bases and J dropped 6; count of bases not matched to a gene: 9. CDR1 and CDR2 (germline): MNHEY, SVGAGI. The CDR3 has 15 amino acids. In DNA, the CDR3 is TGTGCCAGCAGTTACCCCGGGACAGCCGGCGCTGAAGCTTTCTTT. Translation: CASSYPGTAGAEAFF.

The V gene is TRBV6-6, the J gene TRBJ1-1; D might be TRBD1 (5 bases). The CDR3 is 16 amino acids. With 5 bases removed from V and 0 bases from J, the gap between germline ends came to 16 bases. CDR1 and CDR2 from the germline V gene are MNHNY and SVGAGI (reference sequence). CDR3 DNA: TGTGCCAGCAGTCGACCTGGGGGGTTCATGAACACTGAAGCTTTCTTT. Translated, it gives CASSRPGGFMNTEAFF.

The chain employs TRBV4-2 and TRBJ2-5, with no clear D. Germline lookup yields CDR1 LGHNA and CDR2 YNFKEQ. The CDR3 runs to 15 residues. V lost 4 bases, J lost 1 base, and 13 bases lay in between. DNA for the CDR3: TGTGCCAGCAGCCCTTTTAACGCCCCCCAAGAGACCCAGTACTTC. Translating it yields CASSPFNAPQETQYF.

V usage is TRBV4-2 and J usage is TRBJ1-3; TRBD1 might be the D (6 bases). From germline, CDR1 is LGHNA and CDR2 YNFKEQ. Trimming shortened V by 4 bases and J by 0 bases, and 7 bases separated the two germline ends. The CDR3 has 14 amino acids. The DNA of the CDR3 is TGTGCCAGCAGCCCGGACAGCTCTGGAAACACCATATATTTT. Its translation: CASSPDSSGNTIYF.

The chain is built from TRBV6-5 and TRBJ1-4, with no clear D. Germline CDR1 reads MNHEY; CDR2 reads SVGAGI. This CDR3 spans 13 amino acids. V was pared by 11 bases and J by 2 bases, with 12 bases between. For the CDR3, the DNA is TGTGCCGCGGGGTACAGTACTAATGAAAAACTGTTTTTT. Amino acids: CAAGYSTNEKLFF.

The rearrangement joins TRBV4-3 to TRBJ1-3; D gene unclear. V was cut by 2 bases and J by 0 bases, with 8 bases left in between. CDR3 length: 15 amino acids. The germline CDR1 and CDR2 sequences are LGHNA and YSLEER. The CDR3 DNA sequence: TGCGCCAGCAGCCAATCTACCGGCTCTGGAAACACCATATATTTT. Translated, it gives CASSQSTGSGNTIYF.

The chain combines TRBV14 with TRBJ2-7; D is uncertain. The CDR3 totals 16 residues. The ends were cut back, 1 base at V and 7 bases at J, with 20 bases in the middle. Germline V CDR1 and CDR2: SGHDN, FVKESK. CDR3: CASSQAGRSGPSEQYF. The DNA for the CDR3 is TGTGCCAGCAGCCAAGCCGGACGTTCGGGCCCGTCAGAGCAGTACTTC.

This chain connects TRBV30 to TRBJ2-7; 7 positions match TRBD2. Germline CDR1 is GTSNPN and CDR2 is SVGIG (reference sequence). The CDR3 runs to 14 residues. The junction had 4 bases not matched to a gene; V was cut back by 2 bases and J by 0 bases. The CDR3 reads CAWSKRGVSYEQYF. As DNA, the CDR3 is TGTGCCTGGAGTAAGCGGGGAGTCTCCTACGAGCAGTACTTC.

V gene TRBV2 combines with J gene TRBJ1-2; D possibly corresponds to TRBD1 (6 bases). Per germline, CDR1 SNHLY and CDR2 FYNNEI. There are 12 residues in the CDR3. The ends were cut back, 4 bases at V and 6 bases at J, with 9 bases in the middle. The CDR3 region has the DNA TGTGCCAGCAGTGCTACAGGGAATGGCTACACCTTC. It translates to CASSATGNGYTF.

The chain has TRBV29-1 and TRBJ1-1; D might be TRBD1 (6 bases). V lost 2 bases to trimming and J lost 1 base, with 11 bases between them. Germline-derived CDR1 and CDR2 are SQVTM and ANQGSEA. This CDR3 is 14 amino acids long. This chain's CDR3 is CSVEWGAGNTEAFF. Written as DNA, the CDR3 is TGCAGCGTTGAATGGGGGGCGGGGAACACTGAAGCTTTCTTT.

The chain has TRBV7-8 and TRBJ1-1; TRBD1 matches at 7 bases. The CDR3 has 14 residues. Looked up from germline, CDR1 is SGHVS and CDR2 is FQNEAQ. J was trimmed by 0 bases and V by 5 bases; bases with no gene match: 3. The DNA for the CDR3 is TGTGCCAGCAGCCTCGGACAGGTGAACACTGAAGCTTTCTTT. It yields the protein CASSLGQVNTEAFF.

The chain is built from TRBV7-9 and TRBJ2-7; D ambiguous. Germline values: CDR1 SEHNR, CDR2 FQNEAQ (reference sequence). The CDR3 sequence is 13 residues long. Between the trimmed V and J ends, which lost 1 base and 3 bases, there was a span of 7 bases. The CDR3 nucleotides read TGTGCCAGCAGCTTAGGTCTCAGCTACGAGCAGTACTTC. This encodes CASSLGLSYEQYF.

V and J are TRBV7-6 and TRBJ1-3; D unresolved. The germline V and J ends were trimmed by 1 base and 0 bases, with 4 bases remaining between them. This CDR3 is 14 amino acids long. Germline-derived CDR1 and CDR2 are SGHVS and FNYEAQ. CDR3 loop: CASSLGFSGNTIYF. In nucleotides, the CDR3 is TGTGCCAGCAGCTTAGGGTTCTCTGGAAACACCATATATTTT.

The V call is TRBV2, the J call TRBJ2-1; a weak D match, TRBD1 (6 bases). The length of the CDR3 is 14 residues. The germline CDR1 and CDR2 sequences are SNHLY and FYNNEI. V was pared by 6 bases and J by 5 bases, with 14 bases between. The CDR3 loop reads CASSARDKHNEQFF. The CDR3 nucleotides are TGTGCCAGCAGCGCCCGGGACAAACACAATGAGCAGTTCTTC.

The chain has TRBV30 and TRBJ1-1, with D tentatively TRBD1 (6 bases). Per the germline V gene, CDR1 is GTSNPN and CDR2 is SVGIG (reference sequence). V was cut by 1 base and J by 6 bases, with 12 bases left in between. There are 13 residues in the CDR3. CDR3 protein: CAWSAGVGAEAFF. CDR3 in DNA: TGTGCCTGGAGTGCAGGGGTTGGGGCTGAAGCTTTCTTT.